One and the same sample provided the 11 T cell receptor beta chains below, sequenced in a study of blood T cell repertoires in COVID-19. Profiling relied on immunoSEQ multiplex PCR, and the TCRdb table lists in-frame clones only, not all of them. This table has some 48,000 clones, roughly 90% appearing once. Sequenced material: peripheral blood. These receptors were obtained from a human donor in a cohort sampled during active COVID-19.

The V call is TRBV5-5, the J call TRBJ1-6; tentatively, D is TRBD1 (5 bases). The germline gives CDR1 SGHKS, CDR2 YYEKEE (reference sequence). The V gene lost 4 bases and the J gene lost 9 bases, with 20 bases spanning the gap. The CDR3 is made up of 16 amino acids. CDR3 protein: CASSPRERLGASPLHF. CDR3 bases: TGTGCCAGCAGCCCCCGGGAGAGGTTAGGGGCTTCACCCCTCCACTTT.

This chain's CDR3 is CATSFLVHGELFF. DNA for the CDR3: TGTGCCACCAGTTTCCTAGTCCACGGGGAGCTGTTTTTT. The chain recombines TRBV24-1 with TRBJ2-2; D not resolved. Germline V lookup: CDR1 KGHDR, CDR2 SFDVKD. V was cut by 6 bases and J by 7 bases, with 11 bases left in between. The length of the CDR3 is 13 residues.

The chain uses TRBV25-1 and TRBJ1-1, with D hard to call. Germline V gives CDR1 MGHDK, CDR2 SYGVNS. This CDR3 is 14 amino acids long. Trimming took 1 base from V and 11 from J, leaving 17 bases between them. This CDR3 is CASSELGTVSRAFF. CDR3 nucleotide sequence: TGTGCCAGCAGTGAATTAGGAACAGTTAGTCGGGCTTTCTTT.

This clone was observed once. V and J are TRBV19 and TRBJ1-1, with 11 bases fitting TRBD1. This CDR3 is built from 15 residues. Losses at the gene ends were 6 bases for V and 5 bases for J; bases not matched to a gene: 8. The germline V gene encodes CDR1 LNHDA and CDR2 SQIVND (reference sequence). The CDR3 nucleotides are TGTGCCAGTAGCGGGACAGGGGGGTTGAGGACTGAAGCTTTCTTT. This gives the protein CASSGTGGLRTEAFF. Drawing the rest from reference TRBV19 and TRBJ1-1, the complete variable domain is DGGITQSPKYLFRKEGQNVTLSCEQNLNHDAMYWYRQDPGQGLRLIYYSQIVNDFQKGDIAEGYSVSREKKESFPLTVTSAQKNPTAFYLCASSGTGGLRTEAFFGQGTRLTVV.

The gene calls are TRBV5-1 and TRBJ2-1, with no clear D. Per the germline V gene, CDR1 is SGHRS and CDR2 is YFSETQ. Trimming stripped 0 bases from V and 9 bases from J, with 13 bases between. The CDR3 is 14 residues long. The CDR3 nucleotides read TGCGCCAGCAGCTTGGCAAGTGTACTTACTGAGCAGTTCTTC. Its protein is CASSLASVLTEQFF. The full variable domain, with the rest looked up from reference TRBV5-1 and TRBJ2-1, is KAGVTQTPRYLIKTRGQQVTLSCSPISGHRSVSWYQQTPGQGLQFLFEYFSETQRNKGNFPGRFSGRQFSNSRSEMNVSTLELGDSALYLCASSLASVLTEQFFGPGTRLTVL.

The chain combines TRBV15 with TRBJ1-2; 8 bases are shared with TRBD1. The germline V gene encodes CDR1 LNHNV and CDR2 YYDKDF (reference sequence). V gave up 0 bases and J gave up 8 bases; unmatched junction bases: 8. This CDR3 comprises 15 residues. CDR3 sequence: CATSRESTGVRGYTF. CDR3 bases: TGTGCCACCAGCAGAGAATCGACAGGGGTGCGAGGCTACACCTTC.

This clone has only one observation. The gene calls are TRBV3-1 (or the pseudogene TRBV3-2) and TRBJ1-3, with 7 bases that match TRBD1. Losses at the gene ends were 10 bases for V and 0 bases for J; bases not matched to a gene: 6. The CDR3 loop spans 14 amino acids. Germline V gene sequence: CDR1 LGHDT, CDR2 YNNKEL (reference sequence). CDR3 sequence (DNA): TGTGCCAACAGGGGAGGGAGCTCTGGAAACACCATATATTTT. Protein product: CANRGGSSGNTIYF.

This clone came up once. The chain carries TRBV19 and TRBJ2-6; D is possibly TRBD1 (6 bases). Between the trimmed V and J ends, which lost 4 bases and 1 base, there was a span of 11 bases. CDR3 size: 16 residues. The germline gives CDR1 LNHDA, CDR2 SQIVND (reference sequence). CDR3 sequence reads: CASSRSGVSGANVLTF. CDR3 in DNA: TGTGCCAGTAGTAGGTCAGGGGTATCTGGGGCCAACGTCCTGACTTTC. Using reference TRBV19 and TRBJ2-6 for the parts outside the CDR3, the full variable domain is DGGITQSPKYLFRKEGQNVTLSCEQNLNHDAMYWYRQDPGQGLRLIYYSQIVNDFQKGDIAEGYSVSREKKESFPLTVTSAQKNPTAFYLCASSRSGVSGANVLTFGAGSRLTVL.

This clone was seen a single time. The J gene is TRBJ2-3, the V gene TRBV7-9, with 10 bases identical to TRBD2. The CDR3 extends over 15 amino acids. Germline V gene lookup returns CDR1 SEHNR and CDR2 FQNEAQ (reference sequence). After removal of 7 bases from V and 0 bases from J, the junction contained 4 bases not matched to a gene. CDR3 sequence (DNA): TGTGCCAGCAATCTAGCGGGGGATAGCACAGATACGCAGTATTTT. It encodes CASNLAGDSTDTQYF.

The gene calls are TRBV4-3 and TRBJ2-5, with D possibly TRBD2 on 5 matching bases. Looked up from germline, CDR1 is LGHNA and CDR2 is YSLEER. V was trimmed by 1 base and J by 5 bases, leaving 11 bases between them. CDR3 size: 14 residues. The CDR3 DNA follows: TGCGCCAGCAGCCAAGGAAAGGGCGGGGAGACCCAGTACTTC. It translates to CASSQGKGGETQYF.

The CDR3 reads CASSSGTLYSPLHF. CDR3 DNA sequence: TGTGCCAGCAGTTCCGGGACATTATATTCACCCCTCCACTTT. The rearrangement uses TRBV27 and TRBJ1-6; maybe TRBD1 (6 bases). From germline, CDR1 is MNHEY and CDR2 SMNVEV (reference sequence). This CDR3 spans 14 amino acids. Trimming shortened V by 4 bases and J by 8 bases, and 12 bases separated the two germline ends.